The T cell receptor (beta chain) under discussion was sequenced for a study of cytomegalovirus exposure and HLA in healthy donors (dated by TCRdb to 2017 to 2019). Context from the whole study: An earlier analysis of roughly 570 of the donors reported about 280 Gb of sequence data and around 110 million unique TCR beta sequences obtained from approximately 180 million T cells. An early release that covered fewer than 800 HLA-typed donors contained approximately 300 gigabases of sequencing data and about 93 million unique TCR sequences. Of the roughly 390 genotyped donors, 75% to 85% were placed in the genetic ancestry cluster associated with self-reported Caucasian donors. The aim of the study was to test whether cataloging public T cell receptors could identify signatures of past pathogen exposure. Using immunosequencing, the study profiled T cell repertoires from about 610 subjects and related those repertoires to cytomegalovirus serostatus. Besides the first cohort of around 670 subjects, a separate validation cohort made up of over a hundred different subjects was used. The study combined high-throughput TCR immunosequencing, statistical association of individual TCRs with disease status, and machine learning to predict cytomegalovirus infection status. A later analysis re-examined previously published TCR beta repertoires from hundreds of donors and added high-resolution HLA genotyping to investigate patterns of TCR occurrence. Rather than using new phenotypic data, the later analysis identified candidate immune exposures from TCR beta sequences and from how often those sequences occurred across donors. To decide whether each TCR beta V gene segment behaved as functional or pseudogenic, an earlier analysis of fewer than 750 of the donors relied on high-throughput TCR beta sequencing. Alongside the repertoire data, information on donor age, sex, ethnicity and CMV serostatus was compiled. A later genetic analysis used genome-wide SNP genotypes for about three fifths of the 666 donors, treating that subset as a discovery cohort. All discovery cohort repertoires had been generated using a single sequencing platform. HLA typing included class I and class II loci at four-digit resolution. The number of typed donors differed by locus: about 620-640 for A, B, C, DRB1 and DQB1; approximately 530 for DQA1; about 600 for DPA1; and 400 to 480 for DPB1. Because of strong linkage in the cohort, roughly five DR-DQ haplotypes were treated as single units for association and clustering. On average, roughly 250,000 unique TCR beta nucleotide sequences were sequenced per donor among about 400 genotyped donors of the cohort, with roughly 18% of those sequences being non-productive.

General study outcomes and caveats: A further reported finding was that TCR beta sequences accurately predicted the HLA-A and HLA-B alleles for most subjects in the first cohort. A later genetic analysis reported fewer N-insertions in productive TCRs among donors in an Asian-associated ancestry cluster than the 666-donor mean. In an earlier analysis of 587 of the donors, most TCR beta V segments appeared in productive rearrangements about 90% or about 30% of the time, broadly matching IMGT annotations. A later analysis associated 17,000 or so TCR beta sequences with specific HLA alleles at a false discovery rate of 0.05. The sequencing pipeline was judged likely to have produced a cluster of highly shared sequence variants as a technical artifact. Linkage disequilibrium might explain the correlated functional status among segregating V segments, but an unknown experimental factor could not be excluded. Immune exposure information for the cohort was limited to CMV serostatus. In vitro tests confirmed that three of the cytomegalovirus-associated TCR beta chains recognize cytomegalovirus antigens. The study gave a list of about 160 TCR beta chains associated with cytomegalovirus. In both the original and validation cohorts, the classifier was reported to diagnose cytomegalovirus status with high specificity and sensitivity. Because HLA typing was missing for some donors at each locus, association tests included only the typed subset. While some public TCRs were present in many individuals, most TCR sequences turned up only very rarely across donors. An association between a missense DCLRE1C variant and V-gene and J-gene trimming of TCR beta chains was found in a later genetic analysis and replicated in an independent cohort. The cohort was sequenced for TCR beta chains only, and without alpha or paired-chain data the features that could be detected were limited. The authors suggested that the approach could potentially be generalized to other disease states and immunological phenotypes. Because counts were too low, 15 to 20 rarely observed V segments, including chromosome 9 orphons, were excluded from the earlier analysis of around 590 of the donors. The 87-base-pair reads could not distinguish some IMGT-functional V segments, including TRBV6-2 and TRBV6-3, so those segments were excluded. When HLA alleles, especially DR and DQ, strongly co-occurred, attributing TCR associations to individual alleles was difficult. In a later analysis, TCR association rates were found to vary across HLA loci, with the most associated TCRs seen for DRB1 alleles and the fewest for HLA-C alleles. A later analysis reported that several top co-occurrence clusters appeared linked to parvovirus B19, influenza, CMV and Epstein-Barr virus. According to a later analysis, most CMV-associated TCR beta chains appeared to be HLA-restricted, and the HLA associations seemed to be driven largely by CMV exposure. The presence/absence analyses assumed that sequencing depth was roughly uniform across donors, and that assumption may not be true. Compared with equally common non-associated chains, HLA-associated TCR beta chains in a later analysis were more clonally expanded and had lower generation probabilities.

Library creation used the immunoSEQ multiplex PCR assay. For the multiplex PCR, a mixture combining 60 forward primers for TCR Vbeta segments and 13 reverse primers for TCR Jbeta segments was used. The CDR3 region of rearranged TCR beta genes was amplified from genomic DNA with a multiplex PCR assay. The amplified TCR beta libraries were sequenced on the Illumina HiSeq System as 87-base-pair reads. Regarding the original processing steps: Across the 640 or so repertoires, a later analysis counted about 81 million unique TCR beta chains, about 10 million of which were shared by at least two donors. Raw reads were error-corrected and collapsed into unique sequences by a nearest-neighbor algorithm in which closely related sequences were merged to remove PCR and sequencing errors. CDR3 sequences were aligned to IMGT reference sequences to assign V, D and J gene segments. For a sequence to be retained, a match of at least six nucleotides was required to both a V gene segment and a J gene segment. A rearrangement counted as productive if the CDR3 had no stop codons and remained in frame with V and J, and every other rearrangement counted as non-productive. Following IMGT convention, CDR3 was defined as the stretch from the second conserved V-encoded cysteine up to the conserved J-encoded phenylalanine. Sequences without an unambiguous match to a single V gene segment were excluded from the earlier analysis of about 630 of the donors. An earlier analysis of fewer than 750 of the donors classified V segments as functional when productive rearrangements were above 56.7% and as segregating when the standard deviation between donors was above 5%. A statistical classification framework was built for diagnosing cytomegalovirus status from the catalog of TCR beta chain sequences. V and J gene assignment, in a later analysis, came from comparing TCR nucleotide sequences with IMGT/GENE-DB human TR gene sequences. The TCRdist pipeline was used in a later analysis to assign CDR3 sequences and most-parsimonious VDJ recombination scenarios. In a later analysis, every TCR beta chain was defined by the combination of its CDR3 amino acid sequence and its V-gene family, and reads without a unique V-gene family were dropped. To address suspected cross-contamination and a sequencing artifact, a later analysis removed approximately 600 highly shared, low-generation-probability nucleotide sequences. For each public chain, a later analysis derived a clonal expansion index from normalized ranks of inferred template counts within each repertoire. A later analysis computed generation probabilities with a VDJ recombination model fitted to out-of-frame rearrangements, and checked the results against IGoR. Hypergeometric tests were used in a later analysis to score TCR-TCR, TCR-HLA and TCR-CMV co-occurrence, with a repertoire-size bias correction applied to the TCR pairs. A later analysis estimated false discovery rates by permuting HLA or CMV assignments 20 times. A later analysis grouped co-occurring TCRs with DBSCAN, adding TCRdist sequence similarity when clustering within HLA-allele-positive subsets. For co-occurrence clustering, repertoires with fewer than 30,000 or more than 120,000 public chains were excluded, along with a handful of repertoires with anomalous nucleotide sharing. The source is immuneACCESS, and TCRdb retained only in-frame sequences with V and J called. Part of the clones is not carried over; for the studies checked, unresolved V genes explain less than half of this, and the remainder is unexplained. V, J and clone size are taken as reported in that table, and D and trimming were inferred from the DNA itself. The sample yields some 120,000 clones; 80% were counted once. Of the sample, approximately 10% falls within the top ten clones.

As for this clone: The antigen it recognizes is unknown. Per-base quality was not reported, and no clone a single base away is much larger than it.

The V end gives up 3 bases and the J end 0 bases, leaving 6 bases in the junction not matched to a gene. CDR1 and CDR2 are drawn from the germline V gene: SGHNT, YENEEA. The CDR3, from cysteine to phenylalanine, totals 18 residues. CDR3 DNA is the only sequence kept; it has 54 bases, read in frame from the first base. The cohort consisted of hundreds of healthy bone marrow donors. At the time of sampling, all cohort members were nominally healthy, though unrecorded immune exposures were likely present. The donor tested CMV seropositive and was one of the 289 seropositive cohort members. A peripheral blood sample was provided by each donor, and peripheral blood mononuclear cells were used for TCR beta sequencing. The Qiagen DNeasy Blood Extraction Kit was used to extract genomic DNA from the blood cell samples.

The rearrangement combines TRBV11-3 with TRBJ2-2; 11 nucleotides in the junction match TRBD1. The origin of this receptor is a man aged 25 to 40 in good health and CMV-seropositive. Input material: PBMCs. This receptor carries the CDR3 CASSFGQGATTNTGELFF. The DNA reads TGTGCCAGCAGCTTCGGACAGGGGGCCACAACGAACACCGGGGAGCTGTTTTTT.